Listed below are T cell receptor beta chains from one sample, sequenced in a study of T cell changes during pregnancy in multiple sclerosis. Sequencing used immunoSEQ multiplex PCR; TCRdb keeps in-frame clones, though not all of them. The sample comprises tens of thousands of clones, around 92% of which are singletons, and approximately 2% rests with the top ten. This sample comprised peripheral blood, obtained after pregnancy. These receptors came from a female donor with multiple sclerosis, enrolled in a pregnancy study. Each CDR3 is given with its conserved first and last residue. Fields, in order: J gene, D gene, V gene, CDR3 DNA, CDR3 protein. D genes are given only for firm matches.

>TRBJ1-2|.|TRBV30
TGTGCCTTCAAAGGGGCGGCTAACTATGGCTACACCTTC
CAFKGAANYGYTF
>TRBJ2-7|.|TRBV2
TGTGCCAGCGATCAGACAGATCGCTACCCACAGTACTTC
CASDQTDRYPQYF
>TRBJ2-7|TRBD1|TRBV2
TGTGCCAGCGACACAGGGGGCGACTCCTACGAGCAGTACTTC
CASDTGGDSYEQYF
>TRBJ2-3|.|TRBV7-9
TGTGCCAGCAGAATAACGGGGGCAGATACGCAGTATTTT
CASRITGADTQYF
>TRBJ2-2|.|TRBV9
TGTGCCAGCAGCCCCGGGGTCGGGGAGCTGTTTTTT
CASSPGVGELFF
>TRBJ1-1|.|TRBV5-1
TGCGCCAGCAGCCAGACACTGAACACTGAAGCTTTCTTT
CASSQTLNTEAFF
>TRBJ2-7|TRBD2|TRBV4-1
TGCGCCAGCAGCCAAGATCTAGCGGGCCTCTCCTACGAGCAGTACTTC
CASSQDLAGLSYEQYF
>TRBJ1-2|TRBD1|TRBV27
TGTGCCAGCAGACTCTCCACAGGGGGCTATGGCTACACCTTC
CASRLSTGGYGYTF
>TRBJ2-7|TRBD2|TRBV5-1
TGCGCCAGCAGCCAGCGGGGCGTCCCCTACGAGCAGTACTTC
CASSQRGVPYEQYF
>TRBJ2-1|.|TRBV6-1
TGTGCCAGCAGGACGGGGGAGGAGCAGTTCTTC
CASRTGEEQFF
>TRBJ1-1|TRBD1|TRBV30
TGTGCCTGGAACAGGGGATTGAACACTGAAGCTTTCTTT
CAWNRGLNTEAFF
>TRBJ2-7|TRBD1|TRBV2
TGTGCCAGCAGTGTTGGGACAGGGGCCTACGAGCAGTACTTC
CASSVGTGAYEQYF
>TRBJ2-7|.|TRBV18
TGTGCCAGCTCACTAGGGGGGGCTGATGACTACGAGCAGTACTTC
CASSLGGADDYEQYF
>TRBJ2-3|TRBD2|TRBV27
TGTGCCAGCAGTCCATCTAGCGGGAGATTGACAGATACGCAGTATTTT
CASSPSSGRLTDTQYF
>TRBJ2-1|.|TRBV21-1
TGTGCCAGCAGCAAACGCACAGGGATACAAGACAATGAGCAGTTCTTC
CASSKRTGIQDNEQFF
>TRBJ2-7|.|TRBV18
TGTGCCAGCTCACCCTCGGAGGCTGACGAGCAGTACTTC
CASSPSEADEQYF
>TRBJ1-1|TRBD1|TRBV19
TGTGCCAGTAGTATACCAGCCGGGACAGGGGCCACGTACGAAGCTTTCTTT
CASSIPAGTGATYEAFF
>TRBJ1-1|.|TRBV5-4
TGTGCCAGCAGCCCCCAGGTTCTGAACACTGAAGCTTTCTTT
CASSPQVLNTEAFF